Below, one T cell receptor (beta chain) is given with its context. The antigen is unknown. The germline V gene has CDR1 SNHLY and CDR2 FYNNEI. V was clipped by 8 bases and J by 6 bases, with 14 bases between them. This CDR3 contains 13 residues. Donor samples were obtained from healthy Caucasian individuals from Russia, aged about 6 to 90. Through a sample-barcoded 5' primer and a J-beta primer mix, a second PCR was run for roughly 7 to 12 cycles. Each TCR beta cDNA got a 12-nucleotide random molecular identifier. Each CDR3 protein is one row after TCRdb ran MiXCR on the 5' RACE reads. The sample holds 910,000 or so distinct CDR3 sequences, 51% seen once. These data originate in a study of blood T cells in healthy people across ages. The study's findings and limits: More naive CD4+ cells and higher diversity marked long-lived donors relative to aged donors.

The sequenced sample was blood. The chain uses TRBV2 and TRBJ1-5; TRBD1 is a possible D gene (5 bases). The source is a woman aged 55-69 years in good health. The CDR3 sequence is CASRGEQGQPQHF. CDR3 bases: TGTGCCAGCCGGGGGGAGCAGGGTCAGCCCCAGCATTTT.